Given below is one T cell receptor beta chain in context. The antigen is undetermined. Trimming stripped 5 bases from V and 6 bases from J, with 14 bases between. Germline CDR1 is SGHTA and CDR2 is FQGTGA. The CDR3 runs 14 residues. This entry belongs to a study of CD8 T cells in ankylosing spondylitis. TCRdb reprocessed the 5' RACE reads with MiXCR, giving one entry per CDR3 protein. The sample has 750,000 to 850,000 distinct CDR3 sequences, about 11% seen once. Study-level points and caveats: Some motif variants had been reported before (in reactive arthritis synovial fluid and blood). Peripheral blood held disease-linked clones only at relatively low frequency, and these were CD8+. About 8 highly homologous variants made up a TCR beta motif, and this motif appeared characteristic of ankylosing spondylitis blood.

Sequencing was carried out using blood, either unsorted or a sorted T cell fraction (not recorded which). This rearrangement joins TRBV7-3 to TRBJ2-1; D may correspond to TRBD1 or TRBD2 (5 bases each). The clonotype was recovered from a male donor with ankylosing spondylitis. The CDR3, as DNA: TGTGCCAGCAGCGCAACCGGGACCTCCAATGAGCAGTTCTTC. Its protein product is CASSATGTSNEQFF.